This T cell receptor (beta chain) was recovered during a study of shared clonotypes between healthy human individuals. This clone was observed many times. Per the germline V gene, CDR1 is SNHLY and CDR2 is FYNNEI. The CDR3 consists of 14 residues. V lost 4 bases and J lost 1; bases outside the gene matches: 2. Produced via immunoSEQ multiplex PCR; TCRdb's table is partial and in-frame only. The sample shows roughly 1,000,000 clones, 78% of them seen only once. Sequences were obtained from memory CD4+ T cells from PBMCs. Subset defined: CD45RA-negative fraction. The sequence was collected from a man younger than 35 in good health. Some clones in this sample may be carry-over from other donors' samples. This chain connects TRBV2 to TRBJ1-1; TRBD1 agrees at 8 bases. CDR3 DNA: TGTGCCAGCAGTGGAGGGACAGGGAACACTGAAGCTTTCTTT. Encoded protein: CASSGGTGNTEAFF.